This TCR beta chain stems from a study of blood T cell repertoires in COVID-19. Background on the study: Sites across the United States, Italy and Spain contributed samples from acute and convalescent COVID-19.

The CDR3 has 14 residues. The ends lost 2 bases at V and 3 bases at J; junction bases unmatched: 3. Germline values: CDR1 GTSNPN, CDR2 SVGIG (reference sequence). In the original analysis: Estimates of nucleated cell counts were drawn from the amplification of reference gene primers. The repertoire was sequenced with immunoSEQ multiplex PCR; TCRdb's copy has only in-frame clones and lacks some. Clone size and V and J calls were adopted from that table, with D and trimming inferred from the DNA. Here the sample spans some 150,000 clones, approximately 85% being singletons. The source of this sequence is a human donor with acute or convalescent COVID-19. The donor label of this sample is uncertain. The V and J genes are TRBV30 and TRBJ2-7; 11 bases fit TRBD2. Sequenced sample: peripheral blood. In nucleotides, the CDR3 is TGTGCCTGGAGTATTACTAGCGGGGGCTACGAGCAGTACTTC. It yields the protein CAWSITSGGYEQYF.